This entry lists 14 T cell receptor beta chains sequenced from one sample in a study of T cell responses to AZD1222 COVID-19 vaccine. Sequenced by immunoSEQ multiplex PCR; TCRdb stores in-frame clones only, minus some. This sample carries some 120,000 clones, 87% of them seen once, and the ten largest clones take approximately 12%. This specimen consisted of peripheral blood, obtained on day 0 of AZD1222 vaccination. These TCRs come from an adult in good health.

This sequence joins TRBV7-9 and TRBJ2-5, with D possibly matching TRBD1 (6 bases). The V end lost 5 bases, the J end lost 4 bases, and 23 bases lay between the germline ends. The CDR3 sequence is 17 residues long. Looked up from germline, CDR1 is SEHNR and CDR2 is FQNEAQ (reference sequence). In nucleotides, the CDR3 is TGTGCCAGCAGCACCCAACTAGTAGGGGGTTGGCGAGAGACCCAGTACTTC. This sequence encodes CASSTQLVGGWRETQYF. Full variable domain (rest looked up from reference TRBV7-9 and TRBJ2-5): DTGVSQNPRHKITKRGQNVTFRCDPISEHNRLYWYRQTLGQGPEFLTYFQNEAQLEKSRLLSDRFSAERPKGSFSTLEIQRTEQGDSAMYLCASSTQLVGGWRETQYFGPGTRLLVL.

The CDR3 region is CASSFRQGSAGNTIYF. CDR3 DNA: TGCGCCAGCAGCTTTCGACAGGGTAGCGCTGGAAACACCATATATTTT. The rearrangement links TRBV5-1 to TRBJ1-3; TRBD1 aligns across 7 bases. The CDR3 length is 16 residues. The V gene end was trimmed by 2 bases and the J gene end by 2 bases; junction bases not matched to a gene: 7. Germline values: CDR1 SGHRS, CDR2 YFSETQ.

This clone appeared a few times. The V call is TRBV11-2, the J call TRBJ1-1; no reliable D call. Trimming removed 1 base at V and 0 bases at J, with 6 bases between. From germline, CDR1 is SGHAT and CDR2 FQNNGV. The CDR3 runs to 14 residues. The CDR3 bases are TGTGCCAGCAGCTTAGCTGATCTGAACACTGAAGCTTTCTTT. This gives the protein CASSLADLNTEAFF. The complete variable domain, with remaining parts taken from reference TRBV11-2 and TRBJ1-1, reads EAGVAQSPRYKIIEKRQSVAFWCNPISGHATLYWYQQILGQGPKLLIQFQNNGVVDDSQLPKDRFSAERLKGVDSTLKIQPAKLEDSAVYLCASSLADLNTEAFFGQGTRLTVV.

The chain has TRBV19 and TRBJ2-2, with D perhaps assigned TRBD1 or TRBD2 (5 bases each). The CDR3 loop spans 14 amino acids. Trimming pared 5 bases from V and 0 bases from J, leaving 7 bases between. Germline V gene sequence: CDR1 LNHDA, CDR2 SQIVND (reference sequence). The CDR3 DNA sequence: TGTGCCAGTAGTCAGGGACCGAACACCGGGGAGCTGTTTTTT. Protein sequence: CASSQGPNTGELFF.

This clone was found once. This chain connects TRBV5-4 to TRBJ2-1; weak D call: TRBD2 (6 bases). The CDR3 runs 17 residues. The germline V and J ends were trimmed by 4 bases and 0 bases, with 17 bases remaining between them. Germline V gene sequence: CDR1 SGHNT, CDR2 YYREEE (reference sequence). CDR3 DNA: TGTGCCAGCAGCCCCTTGGCGGGGTCGAGCTCCTACAATGAGCAGTTCTTC. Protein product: CASSPLAGSSSYNEQFF. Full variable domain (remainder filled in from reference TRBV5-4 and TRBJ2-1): ETGVTQSPTHLIKTRGQQVTLRCSSQSGHNTVSWYQQALGQGPQFIFQYYREEENGRGNFPPRFSGLQFPNYSSELNVNALELDDSALYLCASSPLAGSSSYNEQFFGPGTRLTVL.

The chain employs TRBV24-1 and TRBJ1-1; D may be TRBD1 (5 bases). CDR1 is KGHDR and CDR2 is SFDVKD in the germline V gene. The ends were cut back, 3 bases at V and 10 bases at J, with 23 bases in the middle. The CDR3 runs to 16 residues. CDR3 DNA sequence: TGTGCCACCAGTGATCAGGATTCTTGGGGACTCGCTGGAGCTTTCTTT. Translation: CATSDQDSWGLAGAFF.

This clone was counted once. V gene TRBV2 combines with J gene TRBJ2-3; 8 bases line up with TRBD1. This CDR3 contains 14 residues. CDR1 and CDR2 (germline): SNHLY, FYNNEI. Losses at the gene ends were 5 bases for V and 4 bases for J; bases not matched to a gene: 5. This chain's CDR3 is CASSTGGSADTQYF. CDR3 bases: TGTGCCAGCAGTACAGGGGGGTCGGCAGATACGCAGTATTTT.

The CDR3 nucleotides read TGTGCCAGCAGTGAAGTTGGGGGGGTCACTGAAGCTTTCTTT. Protein product: CASSEVGGVTEAFF. The chain joins TRBV6-1 to TRBJ1-1; tentative D call: TRBD1 (5 bases). The CDR3 is 14 amino acids. Germline CDR1 reads MNHNS; CDR2 reads SASEGT. V was clipped by 1 base and J by 4 bases, with 10 bases between them.

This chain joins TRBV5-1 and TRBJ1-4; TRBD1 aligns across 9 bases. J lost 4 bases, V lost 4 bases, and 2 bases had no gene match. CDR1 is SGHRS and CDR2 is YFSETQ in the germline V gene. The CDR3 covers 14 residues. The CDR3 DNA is TGCGCCAGCAGCGGGGGACAGGGTAATGAAAAACTGTTTTTT. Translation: CASSGGQGNEKLFF.

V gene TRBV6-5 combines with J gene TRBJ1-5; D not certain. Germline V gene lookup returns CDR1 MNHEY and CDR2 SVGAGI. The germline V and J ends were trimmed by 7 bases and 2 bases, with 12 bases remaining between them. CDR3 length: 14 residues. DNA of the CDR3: TGTGCCAGCACCCAACTAGTTGGCAATCAGCCCCAGCATTTT. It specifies CASTQLVGNQPQHF.

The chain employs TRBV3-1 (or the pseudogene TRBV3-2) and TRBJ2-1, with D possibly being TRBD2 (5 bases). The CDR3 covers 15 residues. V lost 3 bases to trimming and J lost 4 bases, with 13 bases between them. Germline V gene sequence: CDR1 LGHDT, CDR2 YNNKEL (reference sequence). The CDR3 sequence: CASSQAMAGYNEQFF. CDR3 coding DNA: TGTGCCAGCAGCCAGGCCATGGCGGGTTACAATGAGCAGTTCTTC.

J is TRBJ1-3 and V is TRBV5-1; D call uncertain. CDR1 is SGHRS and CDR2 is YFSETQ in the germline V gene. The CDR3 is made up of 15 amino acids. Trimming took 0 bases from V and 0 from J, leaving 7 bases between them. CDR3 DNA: TGCGCCAGCAGCTTGGATAGTATCTCTGGAAACACCATATATTTT. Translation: CASSLDSISGNTIYF.

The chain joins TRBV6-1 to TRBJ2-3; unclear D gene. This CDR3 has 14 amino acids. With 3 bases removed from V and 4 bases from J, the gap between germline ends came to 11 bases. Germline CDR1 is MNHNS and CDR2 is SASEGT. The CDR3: CASSEAPAADTQYF. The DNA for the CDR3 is TGTGCCAGCAGTGAGGCCCCAGCTGCAGATACGCAGTATTTT.

The CDR3 sequence is CASSPTPKNGYTF. The CDR3 nucleotides read TGTGCCAGCTCACCGACCCCTAAGAATGGCTACACCTTC. The rearrangement uses TRBV18 and TRBJ1-2; D is unclear. V was cut by 3 bases and J by 6 bases, with 11 bases left in between. This CDR3 has 13 amino acids. Germline-derived CDR1 and CDR2 are KGHSH and LQKENI. The complete variable domain, with remaining parts taken from reference TRBV18 and TRBJ1-2, reads NAGVMQNPRHLVRRRGQEARLRCSPMKGHSHVYWYRQLPEEGLKFMVYLQKENIIDESGMPKERFSAEFPKEGPSILRIQQVVRGDSAAYFCASSPTPKNGYTFGSGTRLTVV.